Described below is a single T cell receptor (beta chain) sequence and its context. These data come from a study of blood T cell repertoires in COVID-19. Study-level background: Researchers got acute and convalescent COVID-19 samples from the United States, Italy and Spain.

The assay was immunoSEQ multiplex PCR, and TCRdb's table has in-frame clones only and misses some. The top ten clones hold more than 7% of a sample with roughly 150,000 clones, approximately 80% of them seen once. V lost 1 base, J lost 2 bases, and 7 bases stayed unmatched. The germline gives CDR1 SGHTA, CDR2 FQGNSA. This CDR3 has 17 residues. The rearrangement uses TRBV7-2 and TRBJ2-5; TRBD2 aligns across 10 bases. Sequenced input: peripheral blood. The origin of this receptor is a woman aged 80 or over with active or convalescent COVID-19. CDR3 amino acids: CASSLVGSGGSQETQYF. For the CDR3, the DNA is TGTGCCAGCAGCTTAGTTGGTAGCGGGGGGTCTCAAGAGACCCAGTACTTC.